This TCR beta chain was profiled in a study of cytomegalovirus exposure and HLA in healthy donors. Study-wide background: Previous work identified 120 million or so unique TCR beta sequences from around 170 million T cells. Study results and caveats: Some V segments, TRBV6-2 and TRBV6-3 among them, were indistinguishable and were therefore excluded. Analyses of presence/absence relied on an assumption of roughly uniform sequencing depth across donors.

60 Vbeta and 13 Jbeta primers were used in PCR. Produced via immunoSEQ multiplex PCR; TCRdb's table is partial and in-frame only. There are 100,000 to 120,000 clones in the sample; 70% to 90% occur only once, and more than 1.5% lies in the top ten. Comments on this clone: Antigen: not known.

The CDR3 loop spans 15 amino acids. Germline V CDR1 and CDR2: MDHEN, SYDVKM. V lost 2 bases, J lost 0 bases, and 11 bases lay in between. The source material was PBMCs. The TCR originated in a man aged 40-50 years in good health and CMV-seronegative. This chain uses TRBV28 with TRBJ2-7, with D maybe TRBD2 (6 bases). CDR3 region: CASSLAGRSSYEQYF. Written as DNA, the CDR3 is TGTGCCAGCAGTTTAGCGGGGAGGAGCTCCTACGAGCAGTACTTC.